The rows below give T cell receptor beta chains drawn from one sample of a study of CD4 and CD8 cells across lung adenocarcinoma regions. TCRdb reanalysed the PCR reads using MiXCR and keeps one entry per CDR3 protein. The repertoire holds roughly 4,500 distinct CDR3 sequences, with roughly 51% as singletons. The sequenced sample was CD4+ T cells from the center of a lung tumor. Receptors were obtained from a female donor with lung adenocarcinoma. The CD4 and CD8 labels of this study may be unreliable. The CDR3 runs from the conserved cysteine through the conserved F or W. The D gene is left open where the match is weak. Clone size, where shown, is once, few, many, or a class for clones that have expanded.

v_gene	j_gene	d_gene	abundance	CDR3aa	CDR3nt
TRBV25-1	TRBJ2-5	TRBD2	.	CASSESTSGQETQYF	TGTGCCAGCAGTGAATCGACTAGCGGGCAAGAGACCCAGTACTTC
TRBV20-1	TRBJ2-1	TRBD2	few	CSARPWTSGNEQFF	TGCAGTGCTAGACCTTGGACTAGCGGCAATGAGCAGTTCTTC
TRBV6-5	TRBJ1-1	TRBD1	medium-sized	CASSYKQGIEAFF	TGTGCCAGCAGTTACAAACAGGGGATTGAAGCTTTCTTT
TRBV6-1	TRBJ2-5	.	.	CASSGAGGNQETQYF	TGTGCCAGCAGTGGGGCCGGGGGCAACCAAGAGACCCAGTACTTC
TRBV27	TRBJ2-5	.	.	CLCGGEGDRAKKTQYF	TGTTTGTGTGGGGGGGAGGGGGACCGTGCCAAAAAGACCCAGTACTTC
TRBV11-2	TRBJ2-3	.	medium-sized	CASSSGIGRRGTDTQYF	TGTGCCAGCAGCTCCGGGATCGGGAGACGCGGCACAGATACGCAGTATTTT
TRBV10-2	TRBJ2-7	.	medium-sized	CASNSGFEQYF	TGCGCCAGCAATTCAGGGTTCGAGCAGTACTTC
TRBV7-2	TRBJ2-1	TRBD1	few	CASSLGQANNEQFF	TGTGCCAGCAGCCTGGGACAGGCAAACAATGAGCAGTTCTTC
TRBV7-2	TRBJ2-1	TRBD2	.	CASNLAGAYNEQFF	TGTGCCAGCAACTTAGCGGGAGCTTACAATGAGCAGTTCTTC
TRBV12-3/TRBV12-4	TRBJ2-1	TRBD1	.	CASSSTGYNEQFF	TGTGCCAGCAGTTCGACAGGGTACAATGAGCAGTTCTTC